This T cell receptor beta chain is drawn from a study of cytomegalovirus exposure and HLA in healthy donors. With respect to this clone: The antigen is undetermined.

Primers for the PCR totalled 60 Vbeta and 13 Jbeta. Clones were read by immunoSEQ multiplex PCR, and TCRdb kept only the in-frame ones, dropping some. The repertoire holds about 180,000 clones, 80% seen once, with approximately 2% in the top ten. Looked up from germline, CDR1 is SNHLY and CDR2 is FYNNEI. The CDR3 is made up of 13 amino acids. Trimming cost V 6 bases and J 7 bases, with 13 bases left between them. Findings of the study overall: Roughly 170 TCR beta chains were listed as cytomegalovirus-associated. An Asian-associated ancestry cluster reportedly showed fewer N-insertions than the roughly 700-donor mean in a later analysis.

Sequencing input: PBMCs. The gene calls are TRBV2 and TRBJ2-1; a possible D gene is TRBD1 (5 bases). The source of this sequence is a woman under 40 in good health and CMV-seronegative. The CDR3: CASRLYPGNEQFF. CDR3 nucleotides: TGTGCCAGCAGGTTATACCCAGGGAATGAGCAGTTCTTC.